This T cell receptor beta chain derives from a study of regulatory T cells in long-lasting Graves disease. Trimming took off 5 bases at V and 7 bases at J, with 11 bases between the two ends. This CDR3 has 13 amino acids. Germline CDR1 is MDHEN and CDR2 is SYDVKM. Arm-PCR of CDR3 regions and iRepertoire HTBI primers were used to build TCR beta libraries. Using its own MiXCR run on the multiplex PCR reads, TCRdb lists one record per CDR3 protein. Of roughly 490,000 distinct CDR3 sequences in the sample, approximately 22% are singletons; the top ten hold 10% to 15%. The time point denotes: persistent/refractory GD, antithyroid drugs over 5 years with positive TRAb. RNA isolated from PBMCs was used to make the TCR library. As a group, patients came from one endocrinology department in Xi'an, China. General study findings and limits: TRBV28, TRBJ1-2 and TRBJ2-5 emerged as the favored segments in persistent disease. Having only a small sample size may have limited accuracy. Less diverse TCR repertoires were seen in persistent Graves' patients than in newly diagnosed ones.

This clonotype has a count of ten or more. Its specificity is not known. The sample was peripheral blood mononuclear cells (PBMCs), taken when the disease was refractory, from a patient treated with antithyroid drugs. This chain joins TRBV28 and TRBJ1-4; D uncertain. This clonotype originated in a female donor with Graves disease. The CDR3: CASSPSSGEKLFF. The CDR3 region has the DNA TGTGCCAGCAGTCCAAGTAGCGGTGAAAAACTGTTTTTT. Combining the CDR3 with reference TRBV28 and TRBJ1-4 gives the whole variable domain DVKVTQSSRYLVKRTGEKVFLECVQDMDHENMFWYRQDPGLGLRLIYFSYDVKMKEKGDIPEGYSVSREKKERFSLILESASTNQTSMYLCASSPSSGEKLFFGSGTQLSVL.